These T cell receptor beta chains were read from a single sample in a study of OX40 agonist ivuxolimab in advanced cancers. Assay: immunoSEQ multiplex PCR; the TCRdb copy retains only in-frame clones and omits some. The sample yields around 80,000 clones, more than 75% seen once. The sample in question was CD4+ or CD8+ T cells sorted from blood, obtained in a trial of the OX40 agonist ivuxolimab. These TCRs come from an adult with an advanced solid tumor such as melanoma, head and neck, liver or kidney cancer. CDR3s include the opening cysteine and the closing phenylalanine or tryptophan. D genes are given only for firm matches. Rows give clone size only sometimes, using once, few, many, or a class for an expanded clone.

d_call clone_size j_call v_call cdr3_nt cdr3_aa
. . TRBJ2-5 TRBV11-1 TGTGCCAGCAGCTTAAGGGGACAAGATAAAATCCCCGGGGAGACCCAGTACTTC CASSLRGQDKIPGETQYF
. once TRBJ1-3 TRBV29-1 TGCAGCGTTGTTCTTTTGGCATCAACTGGAAACACCATATATTTT CSVVLLASTGNTIYF
. . TRBJ2-7 TRBV11-2 TGTGCCAGCAGCAGACGGAACCCCGAGCAGTACTTC CASSRRNPEQYF
. . TRBJ1-6 TRBV5-1 TGCGCCAGCAGCCCAGGGTACACCTATAATTCACCCCTCCACTTT CASSPGYTYNSPLHF
. . TRBJ2-3 TRBV10-2 TGCGCCAGCAGAGACACTGACACAGATACGCAGTATTTT CASRDTDTDTQYF
. . TRBJ1-4 TRBV10-3 TGTGCCATCAGCCCAGGGTGGGGGGCTAATGAAAAACTGTTTTTT CAISPGWGANEKLFF
TRBD1 once TRBJ2-1 TRBV7-9 TGTGCCAGCAGCTTCGTATCAACAGGGGTTGAGCAGTTCTTC CASSFVSTGVEQFF
TRBD2 . TRBJ2-5 TRBV5-4 TGTGCCAGCAGCTTTGGACTAGCGGGAGAAGAGACCCAGTACTTC CASSFGLAGEETQYF
. . TRBJ2-5 TRBV20-1 TGCAGTGCCCTGAGGGAGACCCAGTACTTC CSALRETQYF
TRBD2 . TRBJ2-7 TRBV30 TGTGCCTGGAGTGTGCCGGGACTAGCGTCCGAGCAGTACTTC CAWSVPGLASEQYF
. once TRBJ1-5 TRBV18 TGTGCCAGCTCGCCGGGGGGTCAGCCCCAGCATTTT CASSPGGQPQHF
. . TRBJ2-1 TRBV9 TGTGCCAGCAGCGTAGTGGGGTTTGATGAGCAGTTCTTC CASSVVGFDEQFF
. . TRBJ1-5 TRBV5-1 TGCGCCAGCAGCTTGGGGCAGGGATCAGCCCAGCATTTT CASSLGQGSAQHF
. . TRBJ1-1 TRBV15 TGTGCCACCAGCAGAGATGGGGACACTGAAGCTTTCTTT CATSRDGDTEAFF
. . TRBJ2-1 TRBV18 TGTGCCAGCTCACCACAGGGATACAATGAGCAGTTCTTC CASSPQGYNEQFF
. . TRBJ1-5 TRBV10-3 TGTGCCATCAGTGACACCGGCGGGTCTAGCAATCAGCCCCAGCATTTT CAISDTGGSSNQPQHF
. . TRBJ1-2 TRBV6-4 TGTGCCAGCAGTGACTCATTGGTCTCAGGAGCTAACTATGGCTACACCTTC CASSDSLVSGANYGYTF
TRBD2 . TRBJ2-2 TRBV7-9 TGTGCCAGCAGCTACAGGACTAGCGGGAGGTCCGCGAACACCGGGGAGCTGTTTTTT CASSYRTSGRSANTGELFF
. . TRBJ2-5 TRBV5-4 TGTGCCAGCAGCTTGGAAGGCAGGATAGAGACCCAGTACTTC CASSLEGRIETQYF
TRBD1 . TRBJ1-2 TRBV6-5 TGTGCCAGCCGTTTTACAGGGGCCAGCGGATATGGCTACACCTTC CASRFTGASGYGYTF
. few TRBJ1-1 TRBV6-4 TGTGCCAGCAGCGCGGACTCTCTCACTGAAGCTTTCTTT CASSADSLTEAFF
TRBD2 . TRBJ2-1 TRBV7-9 TGTGCCAGCAGCCTAAGCGGGGGGGCCAATGAGCAGTTCTTC CASSLSGGANEQFF
. . TRBJ1-1 TRBV7-2 TGTGCCAGCAGCTTAGCGGGGGAGGGCAGGGGAAGGGCTGAAGCTTTCTTT CASSLAGEGRGRAEAFF
. . TRBJ2-3 TRBV4-1 TGCGCCAGCAGCCAAGGAGTAGGTGGGAGGACTAGCACAGATACGCAGTATTTT CASSQGVGGRTSTDTQYF
. . TRBJ2-3 TRBV7-6 TGTGCCAGCAGCTTAAACCGGGGGAGCGGGGATACGCAGTATTTT CASSLNRGSGDTQYF
. medium-sized TRBJ1-5 TRBV2 TGTGCCAGCAGGGGGGTCAGCAATCAGCCCCAGCATTTT CASRGVSNQPQHF
TRBD1 . TRBJ1-1 TRBV12-5 TGTGCTAGTGGTTTGAGAGGGACAGGGTTCACTGAAGCTTTCTTT CASGLRGTGFTEAFF
. . TRBJ1-1 TRBV19 TGTGCCAGTACCCCGTCATCCCGGGGAAAAGCTTTCTTT CASTPSSRGKAFF
. . TRBJ2-7 TRBV2 TGTGCCAGCATGAGGGCTCGCTACGAGCAGTACTTC CASMRARYEQYF
TRBD1 . TRBJ1-5 TRBV28 TGTGCCAGCAGTTCGGCAGACAGGGGCGCCAATCAGCCCCAGCATTTT CASSSADRGANQPQHF
. . TRBJ2-1 TRBV28 TGTGCCAGCAGCCCTCTAACTGGGCAGTTCTTC CASSPLTGQFF
TRBD1 . TRBJ1-5 TRBV5-4 TGTGCCAGCAGCTTGGCAGGGACAGGCAATCAGCCCCAGCATTTT CASSLAGTGNQPQHF
. . TRBJ1-2 TRBV27 TGTGCCAGCAGTTTAGGTAGGAACTATGGCTACACCTTC CASSLGRNYGYTF
TRBD1 . TRBJ2-7 TRBV19 TGTGCCAGTAGTATGGGATGGACAGGGGGGATCGAGCAGTACTTC CASSMGWTGGIEQYF
TRBD2 . TRBJ2-1 TRBV7-8 TGTGCCAGCAGCCTAGAGCTAGCGGGAGGCAATGAGCAGTTCTTC CASSLELAGGNEQFF
. . TRBJ1-1 TRBV4-1 TGCGCCAGCAGCCACACAGGGTGGTCAAACACTGAAGCTTTCTTT CASSHTGWSNTEAFF
TRBD1 . TRBJ1-5 TRBV27 TGTGCCAGCAGTACCCGGGACAGCCTCTCGATTGGCAATCAGCCCCAGCATTTT CASSTRDSLSIGNQPQHF
. . TRBJ2-7 TRBV7-9 TGTGCCAGCAGCCGGGAACGCGAGCAGTACTTC CASSREREQYF
. . TRBJ1-1 TRBV27 TGTGCCAGCAGTTTAAACAGGGAAGACCCAGCTTTCTTT CASSLNREDPAFF
. . TRBJ2-7 TRBV18 TGTGCCAGCTCACTGGCGGGGCCCGGGGCCGTCGAGCAGTACTTC CASSLAGPGAVEQYF
. few TRBJ1-5 TRBV30 TGTGCCTGGAGGGGACCGGGGGCCGGAGATCAGCCCCAGCATTTT CAWRGPGAGDQPQHF
TRBD1 . TRBJ1-2 TRBV7-2 TGTGCCAGCAGCTTAATAGGACAGGGGAGCTACACCTTC CASSLIGQGSYTF
TRBD1 . TRBJ2-1 TRBV5-1 TGCGCCAGCAGCTTGACGACAGGGGTTAGACACAATGAGCAGTTCTTC CASSLTTGVRHNEQFF
TRBD1 . TRBJ2-2 TRBV5-1 TGCGCCAGCAGCTTGGACTGGTTTGGGACAGATAACACCGGGGAGCTGTTTTTT CASSLDWFGTDNTGELFF
. . TRBJ2-5 TRBV6-1 TGTGCCAGCAGGATCCAAGAGACCCAGTACTTC CASRIQETQYF
. . TRBJ2-5 TRBV30 TGTGCCTGGGGGGGGACATTGGAGACCCAGTACTTC CAWGGTLETQYF
. . TRBJ2-7 TRBV5-1 TGCGCCAGCAGCTTGGGTCAAGCCATCGAGCAGTACTTC CASSLGQAIEQYF
. . TRBJ1-2 TRBV30 TGTGCCTGGAGTGTATTGCGGGATTCCCGTCAATGGGGCTACACCTTC CAWSVLRDSRQWGYTF
TRBD1 . TRBJ1-2 TRBV2 TGTGCCAGCAGCCTATCCGGACAGGGGGCAGCTAACTATGGCTACACCTTC CASSLSGQGAANYGYTF
TRBD1 . TRBJ1-5 TRBV28 TGTGCCAGCAATTCCGGGACAGGGGAGAAGGCCCAGCATTTT CASNSGTGEKAQHF
TRBD1 . TRBJ2-4 TRBV6-6 TGTGCCAGCAGTTACGGGACAGTGAACATTCAGTACTTC CASSYGTVNIQYF
. . TRBJ2-5 TRBV7-6 TGTGCCAGCAGCTTAGGGAGGACGGGGACCCAGTACTTC CASSLGRTGTQYF
TRBD2 . TRBJ2-3 TRBV29-1 TGCAGCGTTGACAGAGCGGGGGGGCCATCAGATACGCAGTATTTT CSVDRAGGPSDTQYF
. . TRBJ1-5 TRBV2 TGTGCCAGCAGTGAAGAGGTAGGGGGTCAGCCCCAGCATTTT CASSEEVGGQPQHF
TRBD2 . TRBJ2-2 TRBV9 TGTGCCAGCAGCGTGGGACTACCATCGGCCGGGGAGCTGTTTTTT CASSVGLPSAGELFF
. . TRBJ2-5 TRBV6-4 TGTGCCATCTCACCCGGGAGAGGGACCCAGTACTTC CAISPGRGTQYF
. . TRBJ1-1 TRBV7-2 TGTGCCAGCAGCATACGTTGGGGTGCGACGAACACTGAAGCTTTCTTT CASSIRWGATNTEAFF
TRBD1 once TRBJ1-3 TRBV7-9 TGTGCCAGCAGCTTAGGGCTAACAGGGGGCCGCTCTGGAAACACCATATATTTT CASSLGLTGGRSGNTIYF
. . TRBJ2-3 TRBV10-3 TGTGCCATCAGTGAAGGGCAGGGCAGAGCTACGCAGTATTTT CAISEGQGRATQYF
. . TRBJ1-2 TRBV5-5 TGTGCCAGCAGCTTGGCGGAAGGGCCCCTCTATGGCTACACCTTC CASSLAEGPLYGYTF